Presented here are 22 T cell receptor beta chains from one specimen sequenced in a study of blood T cells in healthy people across ages. With a J-beta primer mix and a sample-barcoded 5' primer, a second PCR ran 7 to 11 cycles. One entry per CDR3 protein results from TCRdb running MiXCR on the 5' RACE reads. Here the sample spans roughly 900,000 distinct CDR3 sequences, around 30% being singletons. Sequencing input: blood. These receptors all come from a woman aged 80 or over in good health.

Points on this clonotype: An end of the junction differs from the germline gene, which may be a read error. The chain employs TRBV5-6 and TRBJ1-5; TRBD1 matches at 7 bases. Germline loops: CDR1 SGHDT, CDR2 YYEEEE. The CDR3 length is 16 residues. The CDR3 coding sequence is TGTGCCCGCAGCCTACAGGGGATGGGAAGCAATCAGCCCCAGCATTTT. This codes for CARSLQGMGSNQPQHF. The complete variable domain, with remaining parts taken from reference TRBV5-6 and TRBJ1-5, reads DAGVTQSPTHLIKTRGQQVTLRCSPKSGHDTVSWYQQALGQGPQFIFQYYEEEERQRGNFPDRFSGHQFPNYSSELNVNALLLGDSALYLCARSLQGMGSNQPQHFGDGTRLSIL.

Comments on this clonotype: A read error may explain this, as a much larger clone is one base away. This chain joins TRBV7-2 and TRBJ1-4; no clear D. CDR3 size: 13 residues. Per germline, CDR1 SGHTA and CDR2 FQGNSA. CDR3: CASSLFRTEVLSF. Here the CDR3 DNA reads TGTGCCAGCAGCCTTTTTCGGACCGAGGTACTGTCTTTT.

The chain has TRBV2 and TRBJ1-5; D might be TRBD1 (5 bases). V lost 0 bases to trimming and J lost 6 bases, with 9 bases between them. The CDR3 extends over 14 amino acids. Germline V lookup: CDR1 SNHLY, CDR2 FYNNEI. The CDR3 nucleotides read TGTGCCAGCAGTGAAGCATTCGGGGGTCAGCCCCAGCATTTT. This codes for CASSEAFGGQPQHF.

Remarks on this clonotype: With a much larger clone just one base away, this may be a read error. This chain uses TRBV27 with TRBJ1-2; possible D gene TRBD1, 6 bases. Germline V gives CDR1 MNHEY, CDR2 SMNVEV (reference sequence). With 5 bases removed from V and 6 bases from J, the gap between germline ends came to 16 bases. CDR3 length: 14 amino acids. DNA for the CDR3: TGTGCCAGCAGTGACAACAGGGAGGGGAATGGCTACACCTTC. This encodes CASSDNREGNGYTF.

Details on this clonotype: This sequence may be a read error, since a much larger clone differs from it by one base. The chain employs TRBV15 and TRBJ2-1; TRBD2 matches 7 bases. V was clipped by 0 bases and J by 7 bases; unmatched bases: 12. The CDR3 consists of 17 residues. CDR1 and CDR2 from the germline V gene are LNHNV and YYDKDF (reference sequence). The CDR3 sequence: CATSRDTAGVKGNEQFF. For the CDR3, the DNA is TGTGCCACCAGCAGAGATACGGCGGGGGTGAAGGGGAATGAGCAGTTCTTC. Full variable domain (outside the CDR3, taken from reference TRBV15 and TRBJ2-1): DAMVIQNPRYQVTQFGKPVTLSCSQTLNHNVMYWYQQKSSQAPKLLFHYYDKDFNNEADTPDNFQSRRPNTSFCFLDIRSPGLGDTAMYLCATSRDTAGVKGNEQFFGPGTRLTVL.

This clonotype came up many times. The gene calls are TRBV7-9 and TRBJ2-3, with D perhaps TRBD2 (6 bases). This CDR3 has 14 amino acids. V was pared by 3 bases and J by 3 bases, with 10 bases between. Looked up from germline, CDR1 is SEHNR and CDR2 is FQNEAQ (reference sequence). The CDR3 here is CASSLGGQTDTQYF. CDR3 nucleotides: TGTGCCAGCAGCTTGGGGGGTCAGACAGATACGCAGTATTTT.

As concerns this clonotype: One junction end disagrees with the germline gene, perhaps due to a read error. This chain joins TRBV5-1 and TRBJ1-2, with TRBD1 matching 9 bases. This CDR3 is built from 14 residues. Germline V gene sequence: CDR1 SGHRS, CDR2 YFSETQ. The CDR3 DNA is TGCGCCAGCAGCTTGAGGGGACAGGGATACGGCTACATCTTC. It codes for CASSLRGQGYGYIF.

Of note for this clonotype: This may arise from a read error, as a much more abundant clone is one base away. It is unclear where the CDR3 begins or ends on the DNA, so no DNA is shown, and the CDR3 is as TCRdb lists it. The rearrangement joins TRBV29-1 to TRBJ1-2; TRBD1, the D gene given by the table, was not confirmed from the DNA. Germline CDR1 SQVTM, CDR2 ANQGSEA. The CDR3 extends over 13 residues, inclusive of both ends. The CDR3 loop is CSVGGQGNYGCTF.

The genes are TRBV2 and TRBJ1-5, with TRBD1 matching over 8 bases. Germline lookup yields CDR1 SNHLY and CDR2 FYNNEI. V lost 6 bases and J lost 2; bases outside the gene matches: 3. This CDR3 spans 14 amino acids. The DNA for the CDR3 is TGTGCCAGCAGGTTGGACAGGGGCAATCAGCCCCAGCATTTT. It encodes CASRLDRGNQPQHF.

There are a few counts of this clonotype. The chain links TRBV6-6 to TRBJ2-2; 8 bases agree with TRBD2. Germline V lookup: CDR1 MNHNY, CDR2 SVGAGI (reference sequence). The CDR3 spans 16 residues. V lost 7 bases to trimming and J lost 0 bases; unmatched junction nucleotides: 7. CDR3 sequence reads: CASNNIAGTNTGELFF. For the CDR3, the DNA is TGTGCCAGCAATAATATAGCGGGGACGAACACCGGGGAGCTGTTTTTT.

The chain carries TRBV7-9 and TRBJ2-3; D assignment may be TRBD1 or TRBD2 (6 bases each). Germline-derived CDR1 and CDR2 are SEHNR and FQNEAQ (reference sequence). This CDR3 is 15 amino acids long. Between the trimmed V and J ends, which lost 5 bases and 0 bases, there was a span of 12 bases. The CDR3 DNA follows: TGTGCCAGCAGCCCGCAGGGGACTAGCACAGATACGCAGTATTTT. Amino acid sequence: CASSPQGTSTDTQYF.

This clonotype was counted ten times or more. V gene TRBV20-1 combines with J gene TRBJ1-6; D uncertain. Between the trimmed V and J ends, which lost 2 bases and 8 bases, there was a span of 13 bases. This CDR3 is 14 amino acids long. In germline, CDR1 is DFQATT, CDR2 SNEGSKA (reference sequence). The CDR3 coding sequence is TGCAGTGCTAGAAGGGCCCCACCCTATTCACCCCTCCACTTT. The encoded protein is CSARRAPPYSPLHF.

Only a few counts were recorded for this clonotype. The rearrangement links TRBV10-2 to TRBJ1-4; D unclear. This CDR3 is built from 14 residues. Germline-derived CDR1 and CDR2 are WSHSY and SAAADI. The germline V and J ends were trimmed by 6 bases and 7 bases, with 15 bases remaining between them. The CDR3: CASRAQASGEKLFF. DNA of the CDR3: TGCGCCAGCAGGGCGCAGGCGAGTGGTGAAAAACTGTTTTTT.

This chain links TRBV9 with TRBJ1-1; D is perhaps TRBD1 (5 bases). Trimming removed 3 bases from V and 3 bases from J, with 15 bases in between. This CDR3 comprises 15 residues. The germline V gene encodes CDR1 SGDLS and CDR2 YYNGEE. Written as DNA, the CDR3 is TGTGCCAGCAGCGCTGGCCCAGGGAGGGACACTGAAGCTTTCTTT. It translates to CASSAGPGRDTEAFF.

For this clonotype: It may be a read error: a sequence one base away is much more abundant. The chain recombines TRBV7-8 with TRBJ2-3; D gene unclear. Germline assignment: CDR1 SGHVS and CDR2 FQNEAQ. The CDR3 runs to 12 residues. In DNA, the CDR3 is TGTGCCAGCGGCTTGATGGCGTCCACGCAGTATTTT. This encodes CASGLMASTQYF.

This clonotype has at least ten counts. V gene TRBV5-1 combines with J gene TRBJ2-1; D gene ambiguous. The ends were cut back, 3 bases at V and 6 bases at J, with 22 bases in the middle. Germline V lookup: CDR1 SGHRS, CDR2 YFSETQ. This CDR3 contains 17 residues. The CDR3 DNA follows: TGCGCCAGCAGCTCCCACTTACTATCATCCCTGTCCAATGAGCAGTTCTTC. Its translation: CASSSHLLSSLSNEQFF.

A remark on this clonotype: Possible read error: a much larger clone is one base away. This chain links TRBV9 with TRBJ1-2; D remains ambiguous. The CDR3 consists of 11 residues. The germline CDR1 and CDR2 sequences are SGDLS and YYNGEE. In nucleotides, the CDR3 is TGTGCCGGCAGCGATAACTATGGCTACACCTTC. As protein: CAGSDNYGYTF.

The rearrangement uses TRBV7-2 and TRBJ1-5, with D hard to call. Germline assignment: CDR1 SGHTA and CDR2 FQGNSA. This CDR3 has 19 residues. V shed 3 bases and J shed 1 base, with 22 bases lying between them. CDR3 DNA: TGTGCCAGCAGCTTTAGGGTCCCTTTGGGAGGTGGGAGCAATCAGCCCCAGCATTTT. This sequence encodes CASSFRVPLGGGSNQPQHF.

The rearrangement joins TRBV10-1 to TRBJ2-1; 15 nucleotides align to TRBD2. The V segment lost 6 bases and the J segment 7 bases; nucleotides outside the gene matches: 4. Germline V gene data show CDR1 as WNHNN and CDR2 as SYGVQD (reference sequence). The CDR3 has 15 residues. The DNA for the CDR3 is TGCGCCAGCAGCGGAGGGACTAGCGGGAGGAATGAGCAGTTCTTC. Translating gives CASSGGTSGRNEQFF.

This clonotype was picked up many times. The chain links TRBV12-3 or TRBV12-4 to TRBJ1-2; TRBD1 might be the D (6 bases). The CDR3 contains 15 residues. Trimming shortened V by 3 bases and J by 4 bases, and 15 bases separated the two germline ends. The CDR3 here is CASSFFRVRGYGYTF. Here the CDR3 DNA reads TGTGCCAGCAGTTTCTTTAGGGTCAGGGGCTATGGCTACACCTTC.

This sequence joins TRBV18 and TRBJ2-1; 8 bases are a match to TRBD2. Germline values: CDR1 KGHSH, CDR2 LQKENI. CDR3 size: 15 residues. V was clipped by 3 bases and J by 6 bases; unmatched bases: 7. The CDR3 coding sequence is TGTGCCAGCTCACCCCGCCGGGGGGGGAGCAATGAGCAGTTCTTC. Translating it yields CASSPRRGGSNEQFF.

The chain carries TRBV20-1 and TRBJ2-5; 11 bases match TRBD2. The trim removed 2 bases at V and 4 bases at J, leaving 12 bases unmatched. CDR1 and CDR2 from the germline V gene are DFQATT and SNEGSKA (reference sequence). This CDR3 has 17 residues. The chain's CDR3 is CSARPIAGGNLRETQYF. The CDR3 nucleotides are TGCAGTGCTAGACCAATAGCGGGGGGGAACCTTCGAGAGACCCAGTACTTC.